What follows are 18 T cell receptor beta chains derived from one specimen sequenced in a study of identifying expanded T cells in peripheral blood. Profiled with immunoSEQ multiplex PCR; TCRdb holds only in-frame clones, not every one. This repertoire shows about 91,000 clones, 88% found once; its top ten account for roughly 3.8%. Sample: blood. The source is a person aged 18 to 75 in good health.

V is TRBV29-1 and J is TRBJ1-2; D is unresolved. This CDR3 contains 13 residues. Looked up from germline, CDR1 is SQVTM and CDR2 is ANQGSEA. Trimming pared 5 bases from V and 2 bases from J, leaving 12 bases between. The CDR3 protein is CSVPLGRNYGYTF. CDR3 DNA: TGCAGCGTTCCCCTGGGCAGAAACTATGGCTACACCTTC.

The V and J genes are TRBV6-1 and TRBJ1-2; D gene ambiguous. V lost 4 bases, J lost 1 base, and 7 bases lay in between. Germline CDR1 is MNHNS and CDR2 is SASEGT. This CDR3 spans 13 amino acids. The CDR3 sequence is CASSATVNYGYTF. The CDR3 nucleotides read TGTGCCAGCAGTGCGACGGTTAACTATGGCTACACCTTC.

In DNA, the CDR3 is TGCGCCAGCAGCCAAGATGGCCCGGGAGGGGGGGCCAAAAACATTCAGTACTTC. Amino acid sequence: CASSQDGPGGGAKNIQYF. The rearrangement joins TRBV4-1 to TRBJ2-4; 8 bases agree with TRBD2. CDR3 length: 18 amino acids. Looked up from germline, CDR1 is MGHRA and CDR2 is YSYEKL. After removal of 0 bases from V and 1 base from J, the junction contained 8 bases not matched to a gene.

Note on this clone: In the same sample, other DNA sequences code for this CDR3. J is TRBJ2-7 and V is TRBV27, with D hard to call. This CDR3 contains 12 residues. Germline CDR1 reads MNHEY; CDR2 reads SMNVEV (reference sequence). Between the trimmed V and J ends, which lost 4 bases and 3 bases, there was a span of 7 bases. CDR3 DNA: TGTGCCAGCAGTTCGGGCAGCTACGAGCAGTACTTC. Its translation is CASSSGSYEQYF.

The chain is built from TRBV5-1 and TRBJ2-1, with a weak D call TRBD2 (6 bases). Trimming pared 4 bases from V and 3 bases from J, leaving 11 bases between. Germline lookup yields CDR1 SGHRS and CDR2 YFSETQ. The CDR3 is 14 residues long. The DNA for the CDR3 is TGCGCCAGCAGCCACGGGACTGTCTACAATGAGCAGTTCTTC. It is translated as CASSHGTVYNEQFF. Combining the CDR3 with reference TRBV5-1 and TRBJ2-1 gives the whole variable domain KAGVTQTPRYLIKTRGQQVTLSCSPISGHRSVSWYQQTPGQGLQFLFEYFSETQRNKGNFPGRFSGRQFSNSRSEMNVSTLELGDSALYLCASSHGTVYNEQFFGPGTRLTVL.

Of note for this clone: This sample also contains other DNA sequences that code for the same CDR3. This chain connects TRBV28 to TRBJ1-5; D is uncertain. The CDR3 covers 13 residues. V dropped 3 bases and J dropped 7 bases, with 10 bases sitting between them. Per the germline V gene, CDR1 is MDHEN and CDR2 is SYDVKM. The CDR3: CASSFEARQPQHF. The CDR3 region has the DNA TGTGCCAGCAGTTTTGAGGCTAGACAGCCCCAGCATTTT.

The V and J genes are TRBV6-5 and TRBJ1-2; the match to TRBD1 covers 9 bases. V gave up 7 bases and J gave up 10 bases; unmatched junction bases: 7. The CDR3 has 12 residues. CDR1 is MNHEY and CDR2 is SVGAGI in the germline V gene. The CDR3 loop reads CASTSGQGDYTF. The CDR3 DNA reads TGTGCCAGCACCTCGGGACAGGGTGACTACACCTTC.

The rearrangement uses TRBV6-4 and TRBJ1-1, with D perhaps TRBD1 (5 bases). Germline V lookup: CDR1 MRHNA, CDR2 SNTAGT. CDR3 length: 13 amino acids. V gave up 3 bases and J gave up 3 bases, with 8 bases separating them. CDR3 sequence reads: CASSESGHTEAFF. The CDR3 DNA sequence: TGTGCCAGCAGTGAATCAGGGCACACTGAAGCTTTCTTT.

V usage is TRBV15 and J usage is TRBJ1-1; TRBD1 might be the D (6 bases). With 0 bases removed from V and 6 bases from J, the gap between germline ends came to 11 bases. The CDR3 is made up of 14 amino acids. The germline V gene has CDR1 LNHNV and CDR2 YYDKDF (reference sequence). The CDR3 DNA reads TGTGCCACCAGCAGAGATTTGGGGGGCCCTGAAGCTTTCTTT. This encodes CATSRDLGGPEAFF.

The V and J genes are TRBV6-1 and TRBJ2-7; 10 nucleotides line up with TRBD2. The CDR3 loop spans 13 amino acids. After removal of 8 bases from V and 6 bases from J, the junction contained 7 bases not matched to a gene. Per germline, CDR1 MNHNS and CDR2 SASEGT. CDR3 coding DNA: TGTGCCAGCGGTCAGCGGGAGGGAAGCGAGCAGTACTTC. Amino acids: CASGQREGSEQYF.

This rearrangement joins TRBV15 to TRBJ2-2; D not resolved. With 8 bases removed from V and 9 bases from J, the gap between germline ends came to 4 bases. This CDR3 is built from 9 residues. Looked up from germline, CDR1 is LNHNV and CDR2 is YYDKDF (reference sequence). The CDR3 here is CATRRELFF. CDR3 DNA sequence: TGTGCCACCCGAAGGGAGCTGTTTTTT.

This clone was detected a few times. The CDR3 loop is CASSLPGRGTEAFF. In nucleotides, the CDR3 is TGTGCCAGCAGTTTGCCAGGAAGGGGCACTGAAGCTTTCTTT. The V call is TRBV28, the J call TRBJ1-1, with D tentatively TRBD1 (5 bases). Germline CDR1 and CDR2: MDHEN and SYDVKM. This CDR3 is 14 amino acids long. V gave up 3 bases and J gave up 4 bases, with 12 bases separating them.

The gene calls are TRBV11-2 and TRBJ1-1; a possible D gene is TRBD1 (5 bases). Germline V lookup: CDR1 SGHAT, CDR2 FQNNGV. This CDR3 has 13 residues. V lost 0 bases, J lost 3 bases, and 5 bases lay in between. CDR3 sequence: CASSLDRDTEAFF. For the CDR3, the DNA is TGTGCCAGCAGCTTAGACAGGGACACTGAAGCTTTCTTT.

The V and J genes are TRBV28 and TRBJ1-2; D not certain. Germline loops: CDR1 MDHEN, CDR2 SYDVKM. Trimming pared 2 bases from V and 7 bases from J, leaving 8 bases between. The CDR3 runs to 12 residues. Written as DNA, the CDR3 is TGTGCCAGCAGTTTACCTGGTCTTGGCTACACCTTC. Protein product: CASSLPGLGYTF.

The gene calls are TRBV30 and TRBJ2-3; 13 bases map to TRBD2. CDR1 and CDR2 from the germline V gene are GTSNPN and SVGIG (reference sequence). CDR3 length: 13 amino acids. The trim removed 5 bases at V and 5 bases at J, leaving 1 base unmatched. CDR3 coding DNA: TGTGCCTGGCGACTAGCGGGGGGAGATACGCAGTATTTT. Translated, it gives CAWRLAGGDTQYF.

The chain links TRBV5-6 to TRBJ2-5; 7 nucleotides match TRBD1. Germline V gene sequence: CDR1 SGHDT, CDR2 YYEEEE. This CDR3 region has 15 residues. Losses at the gene ends were 1 base for V and 4 bases for J; bases not matched to a gene: 7. This CDR3 reads CASSLIQGDGETQYF. DNA for the CDR3: TGTGCCAGCAGCTTGATTCAGGGGGACGGAGAGACCCAGTACTTC.

The chain joins TRBV4-1 to TRBJ1-2, with D tentatively TRBD1 (5 bases). V shed 0 bases and J shed 0 bases, with 14 bases lying between them. The CDR3 runs to 17 residues. Germline lookup yields CDR1 MGHRA and CDR2 YSYEKL. CDR3 coding DNA: TGCGCCAGCAGCCAAGATGGGCCACCAGGGCCTAACTATGGCTACACCTTC. Translated, it gives CASSQDGPPGPNYGYTF.

The chain employs TRBV9 and TRBJ2-3; D not resolved. Trimming removed 1 base from V and 0 bases from J, with 6 bases in between. The CDR3 runs to 14 residues. Per the germline V gene, CDR1 is SGDLS and CDR2 is YYNGEE. The CDR3 coding sequence is TGTGCCAGCAGCGTAACGAGTAGCACAGATACGCAGTATTTT. It encodes CASSVTSSTDTQYF.